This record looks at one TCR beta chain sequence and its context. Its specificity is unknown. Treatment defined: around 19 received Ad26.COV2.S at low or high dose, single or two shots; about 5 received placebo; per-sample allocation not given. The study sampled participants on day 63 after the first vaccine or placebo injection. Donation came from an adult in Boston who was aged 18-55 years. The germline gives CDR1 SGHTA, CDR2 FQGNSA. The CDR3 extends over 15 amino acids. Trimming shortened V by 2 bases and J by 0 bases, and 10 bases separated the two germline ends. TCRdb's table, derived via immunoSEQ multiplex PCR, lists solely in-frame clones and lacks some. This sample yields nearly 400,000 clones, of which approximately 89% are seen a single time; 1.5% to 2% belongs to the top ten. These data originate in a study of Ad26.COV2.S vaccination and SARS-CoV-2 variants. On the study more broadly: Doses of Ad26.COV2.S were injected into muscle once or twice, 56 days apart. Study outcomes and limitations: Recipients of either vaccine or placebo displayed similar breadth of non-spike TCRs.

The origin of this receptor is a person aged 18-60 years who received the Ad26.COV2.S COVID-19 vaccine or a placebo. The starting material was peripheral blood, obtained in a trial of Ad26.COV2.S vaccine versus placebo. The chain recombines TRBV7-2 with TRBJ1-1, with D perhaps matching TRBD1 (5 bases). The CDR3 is CASSLSTGMNTEAFF. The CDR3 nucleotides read TGTGCCAGCAGCTTAAGTACAGGCATGAACACTGAAGCTTTCTTT. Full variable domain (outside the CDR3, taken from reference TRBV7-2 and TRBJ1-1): GAGVSQSPSNKVTEKGKDVELRCDPISGHTALYWYRQSLGQGLEFLIYFQGNSAPDKSGLPSDRFSAERTGGSVSTLTIQRTQQEDSAVYLCASSLSTGMNTEAFFGQGTRLTVV.